These 8 T cell receptor beta chains were all obtained from the same sample, sequenced in a study of blood T cell repertoires in COVID-19. This table comes from immunoSEQ multiplex PCR, and its TCRdb copy is limited to in-frame clones, with some not included. The sample lists about 58,000 clones, 60% to 85% seen once, with over 4% in the top ten. The specimen was peripheral blood. The receptors were sampled from a human donor in a cohort sampled during active COVID-19.

The rearrangement links TRBV2 to TRBJ2-7; the D gene is possibly TRBD1 (6 bases). Germline lookup yields CDR1 SNHLY and CDR2 FYNNEI. This CDR3 spans 16 amino acids. Trimming cost V 4 bases and J 2 bases, with 18 bases left between them. The DNA for the CDR3 is TGTGCCAGCAGTGGTAAGGCGCCAGGGGTCACCTACGAGCAGTACTTC. Translation gives CASSGKAPGVTYEQYF.

The V call is TRBV4-1, the J call TRBJ2-7; TRBD1 aligns across 9 bases. V trimming: 4 bases; J trimming: 5 bases; junction bases outside the gene matches: 6. Germline V gene lookup returns CDR1 MGHRA and CDR2 YSYEKL. This CDR3 is built from 14 residues. CDR3 nucleotides: TGCGCCAGCAGCCTTTCGGGACAGGGAAACGAGCAGTACTTC. This sequence encodes CASSLSGQGNEQYF.

This sequence joins TRBV5-4 and TRBJ2-5, with TRBD2 matching over 7 bases. V gave up 0 bases and J gave up 1 base; unmatched junction bases: 3. CDR1 and CDR2 from the germline V gene are SGHNT and YYREEE (reference sequence). The CDR3 has 15 amino acids. This CDR3 is CASSLVAGTQETQYF. CDR3 bases: TGTGCCAGCAGCTTGGTAGCGGGTACCCAAGAGACCCAGTACTTC.

The chain couples TRBV2 to TRBJ1-1; no clear D gene. V was clipped by 4 bases and J by 1 base, with 13 bases between them. The CDR3 spans 15 residues. Germline V gene lookup returns CDR1 SNHLY and CDR2 FYNNEI. The CDR3 nucleotides are TGTGCCAGCAGTGGGGTAGTAGACACGAACACTGAAGCTTTCTTT. This translates into CASSGVVDTNTEAFF. Full variable domain (remainder filled in from reference TRBV2 and TRBJ1-1): EPEVTQTPSHQVTQMGQEVILRCVPISNHLYFYWYRQILGQKVEFLVSFYNNEISEKSEIFDDQFSVERPDGSNFTLKIRSTKLEDSAMYFCASSGVVDTNTEAFFGQGTRLTVV.

The V call is TRBV11-2, the J call TRBJ1-1; D is perhaps TRBD1 (5 bases). From germline, CDR1 is SGHAT and CDR2 FQNNGV. The CDR3 has 15 amino acids. Trimming removed 0 bases from V and 7 bases from J, with 15 bases in between. The CDR3 loop reads CASSLDGGARNEAFF. CDR3 coding DNA: TGTGCCAGCAGCTTAGACGGCGGGGCAAGGAATGAAGCTTTCTTT.

This clone was seen only a few times. This chain joins TRBV30 and TRBJ2-7; tentatively, D is TRBD2 (7 bases). CDR3 size: 15 residues. Trimming removed 2 bases from V and 3 bases from J, with 17 bases in between. From germline, CDR1 is GTSNPN and CDR2 SVGIG (reference sequence). The CDR3 sequence: CAWSPRRGGSYEQYF. The DNA of the CDR3 is TGTGCCTGGAGTCCCCGTAGGGGGGGAAGCTACGAGCAGTACTTC. The entire variable domain, with the rest obtained from reference TRBV30 and TRBJ2-7, is as follows: SQTIHQWPATLVQPVGSPLSLECTVEGTSNPNLYWYRQAAGRGLQLLFYSVGIGQISSEVPQNLSASRPQDRQFILSSKKLLLSDSGFYLCAWSPRRGGSYEQYFGPGTRLTVT.

The rearrangement uses TRBV28 and TRBJ2-1; 7 nucleotides line up with TRBD1. Germline assignment: CDR1 MDHEN and CDR2 SYDVKM. The CDR3 length is 14 residues. The ends lost 4 bases at V and 2 bases at J; junction bases unmatched: 2. This CDR3 reads CASSWDSPYNEQFF. Written as DNA, the CDR3 is TGTGCCAGCAGTTGGGACAGCCCCTACAATGAGCAGTTCTTC. Full variable domain (outside the CDR3, taken from reference TRBV28 and TRBJ2-1): DVKVTQSSRYLVKRTGEKVFLECVQDMDHENMFWYRQDPGLGLRLIYFSYDVKMKEKGDIPEGYSVSREKKERFSLILESASTNQTSMYLCASSWDSPYNEQFFGPGTRLTVL.

In its sample, this clone is medium-sized. The chain employs TRBV19 and TRBJ1-2; the match to TRBD1 covers 7 bases. CDR3 size: 14 residues. The V segment lost 4 bases and the J segment 7 bases; nucleotides outside the gene matches: 9. Germline CDR1 LNHDA, CDR2 SQIVND (reference sequence). DNA for the CDR3: TGTGCCAGTAGTACTGGACAGGAGTGGGGTGGCTACACCTTC. This encodes CASSTGQEWGGYTF.